This T cell receptor (beta chain) derives from a study of T cell responses to AZD1222 COVID-19 vaccine. Broader study findings: Donors were chiefly white British, with a greater number of females, and clonal diversity was perhaps underestimated. Unmutated regions of variants are reportedly targeted by nearly half of spike-specific TCRs.

As concerns this clone: Its specificity is not known.

Timing groups of about 4 and about 12 weeks for second doses were pooled. Data came from immunoSEQ multiplex PCR; TCRdb stores just in-frame clones and leaves some out. Among 130,000 to 150,000 clones listed, 89% were seen once. Sequences were derived from peripheral blood, sampled 28 days after the second AZD1222 dose. The source is an adult who received the AZD1222 COVID-19 vaccine.

CDR3 amino acids: CASRPGAGLGSPLHF. Written as DNA, the CDR3 is TGTGCCAGCCGCCCAGGGGCGGGGCTGGGTTCACCCCTCCACTTT. This chain joins TRBV6-5 and TRBJ1-6; tentatively, D is TRBD1 (6 bases). Trimming took 8 bases from V and 9 from J, leaving 20 bases between them. The CDR3 is 15 amino acids. The germline V gene encodes CDR1 MNHEY and CDR2 SVGAGI.